The next 15 T cell receptor beta chains were all read from a single sample in a study of blood T cell repertoires in COVID-19. TCRdb keeps only in-frame clones here, not all; method: immunoSEQ multiplex PCR. The sample holds around 72,000 clones, roughly four fifths seen once. Sequenced input: peripheral blood. The receptors derive from a woman aged 70-85 years with acute or convalescent COVID-19.

The chain has TRBV18 and TRBJ1-4; unclear D gene. The CDR3 contains 12 residues. Germline CDR1 and CDR2: KGHSH and LQKENI. Trimming stripped 4 bases from V and 14 bases from J, with 14 bases between. The CDR3 DNA reads as TGTGCCAGCTCACTCGAGGGCCCGCGGCTGTTTTTT. It encodes CASSLEGPRLFF.

The chain links TRBV5-8 to TRBJ2-4; D perhaps matches TRBD1 (6 bases). The CDR3 extends over 13 amino acids. Between the trimmed V and J ends, which lost 2 bases and 8 bases, there was a span of 11 bases. CDR1 is SGHTS and CDR2 is YDEGEE in the germline V gene. CDR3 DNA sequence: TGTGCCAGCAGCTTCACAGGGCTAGACATTCAGTACTTC. Translating it yields CASSFTGLDIQYF.

V is TRBV5-1 and J is TRBJ1-2; D call uncertain. V lost 0 bases, J lost 8 bases, and 8 bases lay in between. The germline gives CDR1 SGHRS, CDR2 YFSETQ. The CDR3 loop spans 12 amino acids. Here the CDR3 DNA reads TGCGCCAGCAGCTTGGACTTCGGGGGCTACACCTTC. This encodes CASSLDFGGYTF. The whole variable domain, remainder taken from reference TRBV5-1 and TRBJ1-2, is KAGVTQTPRYLIKTRGQQVTLSCSPISGHRSVSWYQQTPGQGLQFLFEYFSETQRNKGNFPGRFSGRQFSNSRSEMNVSTLELGDSALYLCASSLDFGGYTFGSGTRLTVV.

This chain uses TRBV18 with TRBJ2-4, with D perhaps TRBD2 (6 bases). Germline V CDR1 and CDR2: KGHSH, LQKENI. This CDR3 has 17 amino acids. Trimming removed 6 bases from V and 2 bases from J, with 20 bases in between. This CDR3 is CASSLAGGNVPKNIQYF. In DNA, the CDR3 is TGTGCCAGCTCCCTGGCCGGCGGGAACGTCCCCAAAAACATTCAGTACTTC.

This chain links TRBV7-3 with TRBJ2-1, with 12 bases that match TRBD2. CDR3 length: 17 residues. The germline V gene encodes CDR1 SGHTA and CDR2 FQGTGA. Unmatched junction bases numbered 6, after V lost 3 bases and J lost 3 bases. CDR3 region: CASSFSGTSGYYNEQFF. In nucleotides, the CDR3 is TGTGCCAGCAGCTTCTCCGGGACTAGCGGGTACTACAATGAGCAGTTCTTC.

The chain links TRBV19 to TRBJ2-2; TRBD2 aligns across 7 bases. The CDR3 is 14 amino acids. Germline trimming cut 8 bases from V and 7 bases from J; bases unmatched to any gene: 10. From germline, CDR1 is LNHDA and CDR2 SQIVND (reference sequence). CDR3 nucleotide sequence: TGTGCCAGTTATAGCGGGCGGGCCGGCGGGGAGCTGTTTTTT. Translated, it gives CASYSGRAGGELFF.

This chain joins TRBV2 and TRBJ1-1; D remains unclear. This CDR3 comprises 15 residues. V was clipped by 7 bases and J by 6 bases, with 21 bases between them. Germline CDR1 and CDR2: SNHLY and FYNNEI. The CDR3 nucleotides read TGTGCCAGCACCATGGACCGGGGAAGGTACGCTGAAGCTTTCTTT. Translating gives CASTMDRGRYAEAFF.

The chain combines TRBV7-2 with TRBJ2-2; 8 bases line up with TRBD2. The CDR3 has 15 residues. V shed 4 bases and J 0 bases; nucleotides not matched to a gene: 1. Germline V CDR1 and CDR2: SGHTA, FQGNSA. The CDR3 nucleotides are TGTGCCAGCAGCTCGGGACTAGCGAACACCGGGGAGCTGTTTTTT. Residues: CASSSGLANTGELFF.

The chain combines TRBV7-9 with TRBJ2-5, with a possible D match to TRBD2 (7 bases). V was cut by 5 bases and J by 5 bases, with 18 bases left in between. CDR1 SEHNR and CDR2 FQNEAQ come from the germline V gene (reference sequence). The CDR3 spans 15 residues. The CDR3 region is CASSLNRGAHETQYF. The CDR3 DNA follows: TGTGCCAGCAGCCTCAATCGGGGGGCTCACGAGACCCAGTACTTC.

This clone was observed once. The chain has TRBV12-5 and TRBJ2-1; D is unclear. The CDR3 extends over 14 amino acids. V lost 2 bases and J lost 6, with 11 bases in between. The germline gives CDR1 LGHNT, CDR2 FRNRAP. The CDR3 here is CASGLPDLSNEQFF. The CDR3 DNA reads as TGTGCTAGTGGTTTGCCAGACTTAAGCAATGAGCAGTTCTTC. Filled out from reference TRBV12-5 and TRBJ2-1, the complete variable domain reads DARVTQTPRHKVTEMGQEVTMRCQPILGHNTVFWYRQTMMQGLELLAYFRNRAPLDDSGMPKDRFSAEMPDATLATLKIQPSEPRDSAVYFCASGLPDLSNEQFFGPGTRLTVL.

In DNA, the CDR3 is TGTGCCAGCAGTCCACGACTAGCGGGTCGCTCTGGGGCCAACGTCCTGACTTTC. Protein product: CASSPRLAGRSGANVLTF. The gene calls are TRBV2 and TRBJ2-6; 10 nucleotides line up with TRBD2. The CDR3 is made up of 18 amino acids. The V and J ends lost 5 bases and 0 bases, in that order; junction bases with no gene match: 7. Germline values: CDR1 SNHLY, CDR2 FYNNEI.

J is TRBJ2-7 and V is TRBV29-1; TRBD2 agrees at 9 bases. J was trimmed by 5 bases and V by 2 bases; bases with no gene match: 7. From germline, CDR1 is SQVTM and CDR2 ANQGSEA. This CDR3 is built from 14 residues. CDR3 protein: CSVEWSGRPHEQYF. The CDR3 DNA is TGCAGCGTTGAATGGAGCGGGAGGCCCCACGAGCAGTACTTC.

This chain links TRBV30 with TRBJ1-6; 7 nucleotides align to TRBD1. CDR3 length: 21 amino acids. After removal of 2 bases from V and 0 bases from J, the junction contained 19 bases not matched to a gene. In germline, CDR1 is GTSNPN, CDR2 SVGIG (reference sequence). CDR3 coding DNA: TGTGCCTGGAGTCTTAATCTTGGTGGCAGGGGGGCGTTCTCCTATAATTCACCCCTCCACTTT. Its translation is CAWSLNLGGRGAFSYNSPLHF.

The gene calls are TRBV7-9 and TRBJ2-3; 7 nucleotides line up with TRBD2. The J segment lost 1 base and the V segment lost 0 bases, leaving 1 base of the junction unmatched. Germline V CDR1 and CDR2: SEHNR, FQNEAQ (reference sequence). The CDR3 covers 15 residues. The CDR3 is CASSLAAGGTDTQYF. The CDR3 DNA reads as TGTGCCAGCAGCTTAGCGGCGGGGGGCACAGATACGCAGTATTTT.

The chain recombines TRBV6-5 with TRBJ2-7; perhaps TRBD2 as D (6 bases). Germline assignment: CDR1 MNHEY and CDR2 SVGAGI. V lost 2 bases, J lost 2 bases, and 16 bases lay in between. The CDR3 is 16 amino acids. The CDR3: CASSYKGTREPYEQYF. For the CDR3, the DNA is TGTGCCAGCAGTTACAAAGGGACTCGAGAACCCTACGAGCAGTACTTC.